This TCR beta chain was captured in a study of blood T cell repertoires in COVID-19. The V gene lost 4 bases and the J gene lost 3 bases, with 11 bases spanning the gap. The germline V gene has CDR1 KGHDR and CDR2 SFDVKD. The CDR3 has 14 residues. Comment on this clone: This CDR3 is missing its conserved last phenylalanine or tryptophan, likely due to a read error.

Enrollment of patients from Seattle took place during active infection, with longitudinal follow-up. TCRdb keeps only in-frame clones here, not all; method: immunoSEQ multiplex PCR. The table records 400,000 to 450,000 clones, 70% to 90% of them present only once. Source material: peripheral blood. This clonotype was obtained from a woman in her thirties or forties with COVID-19, enrolled during active disease. This chain connects TRBV24-1 to TRBJ1-2; D gene unclear. CDR3 in amino acids: CATSDRNKDYGYTL. The DNA of the CDR3 is TGTGCCACCAGTGACAGGAACAAGGACTATGGCTACACCCTC.